This entry concerns a single T cell receptor (beta chain). The target of this receptor is not known. No clone much larger than this one lies a single base away; base qualities are absent. The V end loses 7 bases and the J end loses 9 bases, and a stretch of 19 bases separates them. The CDR3 has 13 amino acids, counting the end cysteine and phenylalanine. This entry keeps only the CDR3 DNA: 39 bases, framed from base 1. Taken from the germline V gene, the CDR1 and CDR2 loops are SGHDT and YYEEEE. This sample is part of a study of identical twins (dated by TCRdb to the mid-2010s). For context, the study as a whole: TCR alpha and beta repertoires from monozygotic twins, unrelated adults of various ages and cord blood were deep-sequenced to test whether fetal clonotypes persist. To rule out contamination, replicate twin experiments were performed at different times with different library preparation protocols. Broad study findings and their caveats: Invariant T cells such as MAIT and iNKT could partly confound zero-insertion analyses, though diverse VJ usage argued against this for most clonotypes. Compared with coincidental sharing between unrelated individuals, an excess of low generation-probability sequences was observed among out-of-frame TCR alpha sequences shared between twins. In monozygotic twins, recombination models systematically underestimated out-of-frame TCR alpha sharing, but the models matched the sharing seen between unrelated individuals. Because the same donors could not be followed over many years, conclusions were based on cross-sectional statistical analysis. Abundant cord blood beta clonotypes carried fewer insertions; young adult naive repertoires showed a weaker similar trend, while memory repertoires showed none. Excess twin sharing in beta out-of-frame sequences was weaker because fewer shared sequences lowered the signal-to-noise ratio.

Every donor was a healthy Caucasian. Three pairs of female monozygotic twins, all aged about 18 to 30 years, were included in the twin cohort. RNA for TCR libraries was isolated from peripheral blood mononuclear cells. Libraries were built with 5' RACE. Sequencing took place on an Illumina HiSeq 2000. A universal primer binding site was added through template switching, and the final cDNA carried a unique molecular identifier so that TCR cDNA molecules could be counted accurately. First-strand cDNA for TCR alpha and beta chains was synthesized from specific primers in the conserved constant-segment region. To control for contamination, each cDNA library was double barcoded with a SMART-Mk sample barcode plus Illumina barcodes. TruSeq adapter sequences and Illumina sample barcodes were added in two successive PCR steps. TCR alpha and beta cDNA libraries were sequenced on the Illumina HiSeq platform with custom primers. The source study handled its data this way. Unique molecular identifiers were extracted from raw reads with MiGEC, and CDR3 positions were determined with MiXCR. For each individual, recombination models were inferred using an EM algorithm with the repgenHMM and IGoR tools. The tcR package in R was used for shared clonotype analysis, with sharing normalized by the product of cloneset sizes. Out-of-frame nonproductive sequences were analyzed to study raw recombination free of thymic and clonal selection effects. In TCRdb, the public reads were trimmed at Q25 with fastp and aligned with MiXCR, with productive beta chains retained. CDR3 protein sequences are deduplicated, and each keeps its most common genes and DNA. TCRdb's processing, not the authors', yielded these V and J calls. The sample table contains 570,000 or so distinct CDR3 sequences; only one count was recorded for just under 10% of them. The ten largest account for roughly 3% of the sample.

These data also formed part of another study, on yellow fever vaccine responses in identical twins. The other study reports the following: According to the authors, the vaccine-induced T cell response in identical twins seemed to be partly convergent and partly specific to each individual. Focusing on identical twins, the study followed the T cell clones that responded to the vaccine, and did so with precision.

The sequenced sample consisted of PBMCs. This clonotype originated in a woman between 18 and 29 years old in good health. The sequence links TRBV5-6 to TRBJ2-5; the D element could tentatively be TRBD1 or TRBD2, as 5 bases agree for each. The CDR3 in this case is CASGSGTQWSQYF. The nucleotides are TGTGCCAGCGGCTCGGGGACCCAATGGTCCCAGTACTTC.